The 22 T cell receptor beta chains listed next were all sequenced from one sample in a study of graft-versus-host responses after intestinal transplantation (TCRdb year 2021). Libraries were built with the immunoSEQ multiplex PCR assay. TCRdb stores this immuneACCESS table with in-frame sequences only. Part of the clones is absent; in the studies checked, under half of the shortfall reflects unresolved V genes, and no reason is known for the rest. The sample records under 150,000 clones, approximately 92% of which are singletons. The top ten clonotypes cover more than 0.1% of the sample. The meaning of the sample's time point label: cells obtained before transplantation from donor or recipient. No antigen is known for these receptors. This sample comprised unstimulated CD4+ T cells sorted from spleen or lymph node cells, obtained before intestinal transplant. These receptors were collected from a human donor who received an intestinal transplant.

This chain connects TRBV18 to TRBJ2-6; D uncertain. Germline V gives CDR1 KGHSH, CDR2 LQKENI. The CDR3 consists of 14 residues. Trimming stripped 6 bases from V and 0 bases from J, with 6 bases between. The CDR3 protein is CASSDSSGANVLTF. For the CDR3, the DNA is TGTGCCAGCTCCGACTCCTCTGGGGCCAACGTCCTGACTTTC.

Here the CDR3 reads CASSRAANTEAFF. CDR3 DNA: TGCGCCAGCAGTAGGGCAGCGAACACTGAAGCTTTCTTT. This sequence joins TRBV5-1 and TRBJ1-1; no reliable D call. Germline CDR1 SGHRS, CDR2 YFSETQ. The germline V and J ends were trimmed by 5 bases and 1 base, with 9 bases remaining between them. CDR3 size: 13 residues.

The rearrangement uses TRBV6-1 and TRBJ2-1; 7 bases match TRBD2. The V gene end was trimmed by 0 bases and the J gene end by 12 bases; junction bases not matched to a gene: 11. The CDR3 spans 15 residues. Germline CDR1 and CDR2: MNHNS and SASEGT. CDR3 in amino acids: CASSEALSGAGRQFF. CDR3 coding DNA: TGTGCCAGCAGTGAAGCTCTCAGCGGAGCGGGACGGCAGTTCTTC.

The gene calls are TRBV6-5 and TRBJ2-3, with 8 nucleotides matching TRBD2. This CDR3 comprises 14 residues. J was trimmed by 3 bases and V by 2 bases; bases with no gene match: 1. Germline V gene sequence: CDR1 MNHEY, CDR2 SVGAGI. Here the CDR3 DNA reads TGTGCCAGCAGTTACGGCGGGAGGACAGATACGCAGTATTTT. It encodes CASSYGGRTDTQYF.

The chain recombines TRBV18 with TRBJ1-2, with 10 bases lining up with TRBD1. Unmatched junction bases numbered 3, after V lost 3 bases and J lost 2 bases. The CDR3 is 15 residues long. Germline CDR1 reads KGHSH; CDR2 reads LQKENI. The DNA for the CDR3 is TGTGCCAGCTCACCTCGGACAGGGGGGAACTATGGCTACACCTTC. Translated, it gives CASSPRTGGNYGYTF.

In regard to this clone: One end of the junction is discordant with germline, which a read error may explain. This chain links TRBV6-5 with TRBJ1-2; a possible D gene is TRBD1 (6 bases). The length of the CDR3 is 11 residues. Per the germline V gene, CDR1 is MNHEY and CDR2 is SVGAGI. This CDR3 reads CASSEAPGAVF. CDR3 sequence (DNA): TGTGCCAGCAGTGAAGCACCGGGGGCTGTCTTC.

V usage is TRBV28 and J usage is TRBJ2-7, with 13 bases identical to TRBD2. This CDR3 is built from 14 residues. Germline-derived CDR1 and CDR2 are MDHEN and SYDVKM. The V gene end was trimmed by 6 bases and the J gene end by 3 bases; junction bases not matched to a gene: 2. CDR3 sequence: CASSRTSGSYEQYF. In DNA form, the CDR3 reads TGTGCCAGCAGCCGGACTAGCGGGAGCTACGAGCAGTACTTC.

This clone appeared once. The chain recombines TRBV21-1 with TRBJ1-5. TRBV21-1 corresponds to a pseudogene. The CDR3 has 19 amino acids. CDR3 loop: CASSPQNCAGVGGNQPQHF. DNA of the CDR3: TGTGCCAGCAGCCCTCAAAATTGTGCCGGGGTGGGCGGCAATCAGCCCCAGCATTTT.

The chain carries TRBV2 and TRBJ1-1; TRBD1 is a possible D gene (6 bases). The germline CDR1 and CDR2 sequences are SNHLY and FYNNEI. V dropped 6 bases and J dropped 11 bases, with 19 bases sitting between them. CDR3 length: 13 amino acids. The CDR3 DNA follows: TGTGCCAGCAGAGCCGACAGGCCCGGGGAGGCTTTCTTT. This encodes CASRADRPGEAFF.

This clone was detected only once. V is TRBV6-5 and J is TRBJ1-1; 10 bases agree with TRBD1. Germline loops: CDR1 MNHEY, CDR2 SVGAGI. The ends lost 2 bases at V and 4 bases at J; junction bases unmatched: 7. CDR3 size: 16 residues. The CDR3 DNA follows: TGTGCCAGCAGTTACGGGTTCGGGACAGGGGCCACTGAAGCTTTCTTT. Its protein product is CASSYGFGTGATEAFF.

Points on this clone: Other nucleotide sequences from this sample produce the same CDR3. The chain uses TRBV18 and TRBJ2-5; D gene ambiguous. Germline V gene data show CDR1 as KGHSH and CDR2 as LQKENI. Trimming removed 0 bases at V and 2 bases at J, with 4 bases between. The CDR3 runs 13 residues. CDR3 nucleotide sequence: TGTGCCAGCTCACCACCCGGGCAAGAGACCCAGTACTTC. As protein: CASSPPGQETQYF.

V usage is TRBV18 and J usage is TRBJ1-5, with D perhaps matching TRBD1 (6 bases). Trimming shortened V by 6 bases and J by 6 bases, and 21 bases separated the two germline ends. Germline CDR1 reads KGHSH; CDR2 reads LQKENI. The CDR3 runs 16 residues. The CDR3 coding sequence is TGTGCCAGCTCCCTGGGGGGCAGGGGAAGCGCTCAGCCCCAGCATTTT. Translated, it gives CASSLGGRGSAQPQHF.

This chain links TRBV21-1 with TRBJ1-2; no check of the table's D call, TRBD1, against the DNA was made. TRBV21-1 is designated a pseudogene. This CDR3 has 14 amino acids. CDR3 DNA sequence: TGTGCCAGCATGACAGGGAAAAATAACTATGGCTACACCTTC. Amino acids: CASMTGKNNYGYTF.

This chain joins TRBV19 and TRBJ1-1; D ambiguous. The V end was cut by 1 base, the J end by 4 bases, with 13 bases between. The CDR3 length is 15 residues. Germline lookup yields CDR1 LNHDA and CDR2 SQIVND (reference sequence). The CDR3 spells CASSIGYSRSTEAFF. The CDR3 DNA reads as TGTGCCAGTAGTATAGGGTACAGTCGGTCCACTGAAGCTTTCTTT.

This rearrangement joins TRBV7-3 to TRBJ2-3; D uncertain. This CDR3 comprises 15 residues. V shed 7 bases and J shed 0 bases, with 14 bases lying between them. The germline gives CDR1 SGHTA, CDR2 FQGTGA. The CDR3 reads CASTMGGRSTDTQYF. CDR3 sequence (DNA): TGTGCCAGCACCATGGGTGGGCGTAGCACAGATACGCAGTATTTT.

In nucleotides, the CDR3 is TGTGCCAGCAGCGTAGGGCTAGCGGACCTCTCTGGGGCCAACGTCCTGACTTTC. It encodes CASSVGLADLSGANVLTF. V usage is TRBV9 and J usage is TRBJ2-6; 7 nucleotides agree with TRBD2. With 0 bases clipped from V and 0 bases from J, the junction kept 6 bases outside the gene matches. Looked up from germline, CDR1 is SGDLS and CDR2 is YYNGEE. There are 18 residues in the CDR3.

The J gene is TRBJ2-4, the V gene TRBV27, with D tentatively TRBD1 (6 bases). The CDR3 runs to 16 residues. Germline CDR1 and CDR2: MNHEY and SMNVEV (reference sequence). V lost 4 bases and J 2 bases, leaving 15 bases between the germline ends. CDR3 bases: TGTGCCAGCAGTTCACCTACAGGGAGTCCCAAAAACATTCAGTACTTC. Its protein is CASSSPTGSPKNIQYF.

The V and J genes are TRBV18 and TRBJ1-5; 12 nucleotides align to TRBD1. CDR1 is KGHSH, CDR2 LQKENI, per germline. The CDR3 totals 15 residues. J gave up 7 bases and V 2 bases, and 3 bases lay outside the gene matches. CDR3 nucleotides: TGTGCCAGCTCACCAACCGGGACAGGGGGCCAGCCCCAGCATTTT. This sequence encodes CASSPTGTGGQPQHF.

This rearrangement joins TRBV2 to TRBJ2-1; D gene ambiguous. The CDR3 has 11 amino acids. CDR1 SNHLY and CDR2 FYNNEI come from the germline V gene. Trimming shortened V by 6 bases and J by 3 bases, and 3 bases separated the two germline ends. For the CDR3, the DNA is TGTGCCAGCAGGCTCTACAATGAGCAGTTCTTC. Amino acids: CASRLYNEQFF. The variable domain in full, with the rest retrieved from reference TRBV2 and TRBJ2-1, is EPEVTQTPSHQVTQMGQEVILRCVPISNHLYFYWYRQILGQKVEFLVSFYNNEISEKSEIFDDQFSVERPDGSNFTLKIRSTKLEDSAMYFCASRLYNEQFFGPGTRLTVL.

The rearrangement links TRBV25-1 to TRBJ2-1; D remains unclear. This CDR3 comprises 11 residues. Germline V gene lookup returns CDR1 MGHDK and CDR2 SYGVNS. Trimming left V 1 base short and J 9 bases short, with 4 bases between. The CDR3 nucleotides are TGTGCCAGCAGTGAATTCAGTGAGCAGTTCTTC. Translating it yields CASSEFSEQFF.

This clone was counted a single time. The genes are TRBV7-2 and TRBJ2-1; 7 bases fit TRBD2. Germline CDR1 reads SGHTA; CDR2 reads FQGNSA. Trimming cost V 5 bases and J 7 bases; bases outside gene matches: 17. This CDR3 is 17 amino acids long. The CDR3, as DNA: TGTGCCAGCAGCACCTTCCTGACCCACGGGACTATTAATGAGCAGTTCTTC. Its translation: CASSTFLTHGTINEQFF.

The CDR3 here is CASSGGNIDFNYGYTF. DNA for the CDR3: TGTGCCAGCAGCGGTGGCAACATAGATTTTAACTATGGCTACACCTTC. The rearrangement joins TRBV9 to TRBJ1-2; D gene ambiguous. This CDR3 is built from 16 residues. V was trimmed by 3 bases and J by 1 base, leaving 16 bases between them. Germline assignment: CDR1 SGDLS and CDR2 YYNGEE.